These 26 T cell receptor beta chains share one sample of origin, sequenced in a study of shared clonotypes between healthy human individuals. Libraries were prepared by immunoSEQ multiplex PCR; TCRdb keeps only in-frame clonotypes and omits some of them. The data show about 1 million clones, with approximately 72% seen just once and roughly 1.4% held by the top ten. The sample was memory CD4+ T cells sorted from blood. Subset given: CD45RA-negative fraction. The receptor source for this set is a man aged 18 to 29 in good health.

This chain links TRBV28 with TRBJ1-6, with D perhaps TRBD1 (5 bases). The CDR3 sequence is 14 residues long. CDR1 is MDHEN and CDR2 is SYDVKM in the germline V gene. V was cut by 7 bases and J by 5 bases, with 12 bases left in between. Written as DNA, the CDR3 is TGTGCCAGCACCGTGGGACTGGATAATTCACCCCTCCACTTT. This sequence encodes CASTVGLDNSPLHF.

This clone was observed a handful of times. The chain uses TRBV7-6 and TRBJ2-3; 9 nucleotides agree with TRBD1. Per the germline V gene, CDR1 is SGHVS and CDR2 is FNYEAQ. The CDR3 is made up of 15 amino acids. V trimming: 5 bases; J trimming: 6 bases; junction bases outside the gene matches: 9. The CDR3 DNA follows: TGTGCCAGCAGCCCCGGGACAGGGAGAGGGGATACGCAGTATTTT. Translated: CASSPGTGRGDTQYF.

Regarding this clone: This sample includes further DNA sequences coding for the same CDR3. The chain is built from TRBV10-1 and TRBJ1-2; 9 bases align to TRBD1. Germline loops: CDR1 WNHNN, CDR2 SYGVQD (reference sequence). V lost 4 bases and J lost 7; bases outside the gene matches: 4. The CDR3 is made up of 13 amino acids. CDR3 residues: CASSADRGSGYTF. CDR3 DNA sequence: TGCGCCAGCAGTGCCGACAGGGGGTCTGGCTACACCTTC.

The rearrangement joins TRBV10-3 to TRBJ1-2; D is perhaps TRBD1 (5 bases). This CDR3 has 16 residues. V lost 5 bases and J lost 0, with 16 bases in between. CDR1 ENHRY and CDR2 SYGVKD come from the germline V gene. The DNA of the CDR3 is TGTGCCATCAGTATATCCGGGACGGCTTCTAACTATGGCTACACCTTC. This sequence encodes CAISISGTASNYGYTF.

A single count supports this clone. V gene TRBV6-1 combines with J gene TRBJ2-7; D remains ambiguous. CDR1 MNHNS and CDR2 SASEGT come from the germline V gene. The CDR3 runs to 15 residues. With 6 bases removed from V and 4 bases from J, the gap between germline ends came to 19 bases. CDR3 coding DNA: TGTGCCAGCAGCCCGTTGGGCTGGCTGAAGTACGAGCAGTACTTC. Translating it yields CASSPLGWLKYEQYF.

The chain recombines TRBV9 with TRBJ2-2; 9 bases line up with TRBD2. The ends lost 3 bases at V and 7 bases at J; junction bases unmatched: 13. CDR1 and CDR2 from the germline V gene are SGDLS and YYNGEE. This CDR3 is built from 17 residues. As DNA, the CDR3 is TGTGCCAGCAGCGCACCTAGGGCTAGCGGGAAATACGGGGAGCTGTTTTTT. The encoded protein is CASSAPRASGKYGELFF.

The J gene is TRBJ2-5, the V gene TRBV7-2; 7 bases line up with TRBD1. CDR1 is SGHTA and CDR2 is FQGNSA in the germline V gene. With V trimmed by 5 bases and J by 5 bases, 11 bases remained unmatched. The CDR3 is made up of 15 amino acids. The CDR3 protein is CASSPRQGKDETQYF. In nucleotides, the CDR3 is TGTGCCAGCAGCCCCCGACAGGGTAAGGACGAGACCCAGTACTTC. Combining the CDR3 with reference TRBV7-2 and TRBJ2-5 gives the whole variable domain GAGVSQSPSNKVTEKGKDVELRCDPISGHTALYWYRQSLGQGLEFLIYFQGNSAPDKSGLPSDRFSAERTGGSVSTLTIQRTQQEDSAVYLCASSPRQGKDETQYFGPGTRLLVL.

The chain joins TRBV29-1 to TRBJ1-6; D call uncertain. V was trimmed by 3 bases and J by 11 bases, leaving 11 bases between them. Looked up from germline, CDR1 is SQVTM and CDR2 is ANQGSEA. This CDR3 has 12 amino acids. CDR3 nucleotide sequence: TGCAGCGTTGAGGATGGGGATACACCCCTCCACTTT. Protein: CSVEDGDTPLHF.

The chain couples TRBV18 to TRBJ1-1; no reliable D call. Germline values: CDR1 KGHSH, CDR2 LQKENI. Trimming left V 5 bases short and J 6 bases short, with 10 bases between. This CDR3 has 12 amino acids. The CDR3 sequence is CASSSNPSEAFF. As DNA, the CDR3 is TGTGCCAGCTCATCAAACCCTTCTGAAGCTTTCTTT.

This clone was seen repeatedly, ten times or more. The chain is built from TRBV28 and TRBJ1-2; D is unclear. In germline, CDR1 is MDHEN, CDR2 SYDVKM. V shed 2 bases and J shed 5 bases, with 12 bases lying between them. The CDR3 length is 14 residues. Here the CDR3 reads CASSLAFGEYGYTF. The CDR3 bases are TGTGCCAGCAGTTTAGCTTTCGGGGAATATGGCTACACCTTC.

The chain is built from TRBV18 and TRBJ1-3; 7 nucleotides match TRBD1. This CDR3 is 14 amino acids long. Per the germline V gene, CDR1 is KGHSH and CDR2 is LQKENI. V was clipped by 6 bases and J by 0 bases; unmatched bases: 2. The CDR3 bases are TGTGCCAGCTCCGAGGGGGCCTCTGGAAACACCATATATTTT. This encodes CASSEGASGNTIYF.

The CDR3 DNA is TGTGCCAGCAGCTTATACGTCAGGGGATCTGAAAAACTGTTTTTT. It codes for CASSLYVRGSEKLFF. The V call is TRBV7-9, the J call TRBJ1-4, with D perhaps matching TRBD1 (6 bases). Trimming removed 2 bases from V and 7 bases from J, with 14 bases in between. Germline V lookup: CDR1 SEHNR, CDR2 FQNEAQ (reference sequence). The CDR3 is 15 amino acids. Variable domain in full (rest from reference TRBV7-9 and TRBJ1-4): DTGVSQNPRHKITKRGQNVTFRCDPISEHNRLYWYRQTLGQGPEFLTYFQNEAQLEKSRLLSDRFSAERPKGSFSTLEIQRTEQGDSAMYLCASSLYVRGSEKLFFGSGTQLSVL.

The chain carries TRBV7-8 and TRBJ2-4; weak D call: TRBD2 (6 bases). V lost 5 bases and J lost 0, with 14 bases in between. In germline, CDR1 is SGHVS, CDR2 FQNEAQ. This CDR3 has 16 residues. CDR3 protein: CASSPTSSLAKNIQYF. CDR3 DNA sequence: TGTGCCAGCAGCCCCACTAGCAGTCTAGCCAAAAACATTCAGTACTTC.

In regard to this clone: A far bigger clonotype differs at one base, so this is likely a read error. Other DNA sequences within the sample encode an identical CDR3. The chain is built from TRBV7-2 and TRBJ2-3, with D uncertain. Per germline, CDR1 SGHTA and CDR2 FQGNSA. CDR3 length: 11 amino acids. V lost 3 bases and J 5 bases, leaving 3 bases between the germline ends. The CDR3, as DNA: TGTGCCAGCAGCTTTAAAGATACGCAGTATTTT. It encodes CASSFKDTQYF.

In DNA, the CDR3 is TGTGCCAGCTCATCTGCCGGGGAGCTGTTTTTT. Translating gives CASSSAGELFF. The rearrangement uses TRBV18 and TRBJ2-2; D ambiguous. Deletions cut 5 bases from V and 6 bases from J, with 4 bases between. CDR3 length: 11 residues. Germline V CDR1 and CDR2: KGHSH, LQKENI.

This rearrangement joins TRBV4-3 to TRBJ2-3; 8 bases are shared with TRBD2. Germline V gives CDR1 LGHNA, CDR2 YSLEER. The CDR3 is made up of 17 amino acids. V shed 0 bases and J 4 bases; nucleotides not matched to a gene: 9. The CDR3 DNA sequence: TGCGCCAGCAGCCAAGATAGGGCGGGAGGTGGCTCAGATACGCAGTATTTT. Its protein is CASSQDRAGGGSDTQYF.

V usage is TRBV30 and J usage is TRBJ1-4, with 7 bases fitting TRBD1. The CDR3 sequence is 13 residues long. Germline CDR1 is GTSNPN and CDR2 is SVGIG (reference sequence). J gave up 7 bases and V 3 bases, and 5 bases lay outside the gene matches. The CDR3 here is CAWSPGTVEKLFF. CDR3 sequence (DNA): TGTGCCTGGAGCCCCGGGACAGTTGAAAAACTGTTTTTT.

This chain links TRBV19 with TRBJ2-1; 8 bases match TRBD2. The CDR3 runs 15 residues. Germline-derived CDR1 and CDR2 are LNHDA and SQIVND (reference sequence). V trimming: 5 bases; J trimming: 3 bases; junction bases outside the gene matches: 6. In DNA, the CDR3 is TGTGCCAGTAGTGTAGCGGGGCTCTTCTACAATGAGCAGTTCTTC. Translated: CASSVAGLFYNEQFF. Complete variable domain (other parts from reference TRBV19 and TRBJ2-1): DGGITQSPKYLFRKEGQNVTLSCEQNLNHDAMYWYRQDPGQGLRLIYYSQIVNDFQKGDIAEGYSVSREKKESFPLTVTSAQKNPTAFYLCASSVAGLFYNEQFFGPGTRLTVL.

As regards this clone: Mismatch with germline at one junction end may stem from a read error. This rearrangement joins TRBV7-7 to TRBJ2-7; 7 nucleotides align to TRBD1. This CDR3 spans 14 amino acids. The germline V gene has CDR1 SSHAT and CDR2 FNYEAQ (reference sequence). CDR3 sequence (DNA): TGTGCTAGCAGCCAAACAGGGGTTAACGACGAGCAGTACTTC. Protein product: CASSQTGVNDEQYF.

The V call is TRBV18, the J call TRBJ2-3; 12 bases fit TRBD2. The germline gives CDR1 KGHSH, CDR2 LQKENI. Losses at the gene ends were 6 bases for V and 4 bases for J; bases not matched to a gene: 5. The CDR3 sequence is 15 residues long. In nucleotides, the CDR3 is TGTGCCAGCTCGGGCCTAGCGGGAGGGCCAGATACGCAGTATTTT. Translated, it gives CASSGLAGGPDTQYF.

The chain uses TRBV2 and TRBJ1-6; D uncertain. The V gene lost 8 bases and the J gene lost 0 bases, with 11 bases spanning the gap. Germline CDR1 is SNHLY and CDR2 is FYNNEI. There are 15 residues in the CDR3. The CDR3 DNA is TGTGCCAGCCGGGATTGGAGCTCCTATAATTCACCCCTCCACTTT. Amino acids: CASRDWSSYNSPLHF. The variable domain in full, with the rest retrieved from reference TRBV2 and TRBJ1-6, is EPEVTQTPSHQVTQMGQEVILRCVPISNHLYFYWYRQILGQKVEFLVSFYNNEISEKSEIFDDQFSVERPDGSNFTLKIRSTKLEDSAMYFCASRDWSSYNSPLHFGNGTRLTVT.

Concerning this clone itself: Other nucleotide sequences from this sample produce the same CDR3. This chain uses TRBV20-1 with TRBJ1-2; D unclear. This CDR3 is built from 11 residues. Trimming took 6 bases from V and 4 from J, leaving 9 bases between them. Looked up from germline, CDR1 is DFQATT and CDR2 is SNEGSKA (reference sequence). The CDR3: CSARGGYGYTF. The CDR3 nucleotides are TGCAGTGCCCGAGGAGGCTATGGCTACACCTTC.

A single count supports this clone. This likely came from a read error, as a far larger clone is one base away. The chain carries TRBV6-5 and TRBJ1-1; 9 bases line up with TRBD1. V shed 4 bases, J shed 3 bases, and the junction held 3 bases outside the gene matches. Per the germline V gene, CDR1 is MNHEY and CDR2 is SVGAGI. This CDR3 spans 14 amino acids. For the CDR3, the DNA is TGTGCCAGCAGTTTACAGGGGGCGTACACTGAAGCTTTCTTT. Amino acid sequence: CASSLQGAYTEAFF.

The rearrangement links TRBV15 to TRBJ2-1; D perhaps matches TRBD2 (5 bases). From germline, CDR1 is LNHNV and CDR2 YYDKDF (reference sequence). The length of the CDR3 is 13 residues. The V and J ends lost 5 bases and 10 bases respectively, with 15 bases between them. The CDR3 sequence: CATSLERTGEQFF. CDR3 coding DNA: TGTGCCACCAGCTTAGAGCGGACTGGGGAGCAGTTCTTC. The complete variable domain, with remaining parts taken from reference TRBV15 and TRBJ2-1, reads DAMVIQNPRYQVTQFGKPVTLSCSQTLNHNVMYWYQQKSSQAPKLLFHYYDKDFNNEADTPDNFQSRRPNTSFCFLDIRSPGLGDTAMYLCATSLERTGEQFFGPGTRLTVL.

This chain connects TRBV6-4 to TRBJ1-1; D gene ambiguous. V lost 10 bases and J lost 0, with 15 bases in between. Germline V gives CDR1 MRHNA, CDR2 SNTAGT. The CDR3 length is 14 residues. The CDR3, as DNA: TGTGCCACCAAAAACACAGACCTGAACACTGAAGCTTTCTTT. It is translated as CATKNTDLNTEAFF.

The chain links TRBV29-1 to TRBJ2-5; D perhaps matches TRBD1 (6 bases). The CDR3 has 13 residues. V was trimmed by 4 bases and J by 1 base, leaving 10 bases between them. CDR1 is SQVTM, CDR2 ANQGSEA, per germline. The CDR3: CSVGMGAQETQYF. CDR3 nucleotide sequence: TGCAGCGTTGGGATGGGGGCCCAAGAGACCCAGTACTTC. Full variable domain (outside the CDR3, taken from reference TRBV29-1 and TRBJ2-5): SAVISQKPSRDICQRGTSLTIQCQVDSQVTMMFWYRQQPGQSLTLIATANQGSEATYESGFVIDKFPISRPNLTFSTLTVSNMSPEDSSIYLCSVGMGAQETQYFGPGTRLLVL.